This T cell receptor (beta chain) was captured in a study of beta chain features in type 1 diabetes. Whole-study context: There were some 100,000,000 sorted cells examined across all samples.

The study reverse transcribed the entire isolated RNA, so it sequenced expressed TCRB transcripts. The repertoire was sequenced with immunoSEQ multiplex PCR; TCRdb's copy has only in-frame clones and lacks some. The sample contains about 220,000 clones, about a tenth of which appear only once. This clone was found a few times. Its cognate antigen is unknown. Study outcomes and limitations: Over-representation of high TCR-expressing cells was a possible consequence of cDNA sequencing. Among patients with Type 1 diabetes, TCRB CDR3s were moderately but significantly shorter in every one of the four CD4+ subsets.

The CDR3 extends over 15 amino acids. The junction had 2 bases not matched to a gene; V was cut back by 1 base and J by 2 bases. CDR1 and CDR2 from the germline V gene are LGHNA and YNFKEQ. Sequenced sample: central memory CD4+ T cells from blood. The chain employs TRBV4-2 and TRBJ1-5, with 7 bases aligning to TRBD1. The receptor comes from a man between 18 and 29 years old in good health. For the CDR3, the DNA is TGTGCCAGCAGCCAAGCGGGGACAGGCAATCAGCCCCAGCATTTT. Its translation is CASSQAGTGNQPQHF.